One sample yielded the 3 T cell receptor beta chains listed below, sequenced in a study of regulatory T cells in long-lasting Graves disease. Documented time point: persistent/refractory GD, antithyroid drugs over 5 years with positive TRAb. Following extraction of RNA from PBMCs, that RNA was used to make the TCR library. Sequencing libraries for TCR beta were prepared with iRepertoire HTBI primers and Arm-PCR of CDR3 regions. TCRdb analysed the multiplex PCR reads with MiXCR anew, one entry per CDR3 protein. The data hold around 400,000 distinct CDR3 sequences, with approximately 25% observed a single time. Sequencing was performed on peripheral blood mononuclear cells (PBMCs), taken when the disease was refractory, from a patient treated with antithyroid drugs. These receptors came from a woman aged 35 to 49 with Graves disease.

The chain has TRBV3-1 and TRBJ2-7; 9 nucleotides agree with TRBD2. Germline assignment: CDR1 LGHDT and CDR2 YNNKEL (reference sequence). V gave up 3 bases and J gave up 5 bases; unmatched junction bases: 8. The CDR3 runs 15 residues. CDR3 amino acids: CASSHEWTSAHEQYF. CDR3 nucleotides: TGTGCCAGCAGCCACGAGTGGACTAGCGCCCACGAGCAGTACTTC.

This clonotype was observed many times. The genes are TRBV19 and TRBJ2-2, with unresolved D. Trimming left V 10 bases short and J 4 bases short, with 19 bases between. The CDR3 consists of 15 residues. Germline V gene lookup returns CDR1 LNHDA and CDR2 SQIVND (reference sequence). Here the CDR3 reads CATTLKRVGTGELFF. The CDR3 region has the DNA TGTGCCACCACCCTGAAAAGGGTCGGCACCGGGGAGCTGTTTTTT.

This clonotype has ten or more counts. V gene TRBV28 combines with J gene TRBJ2-7; 11 nucleotides match TRBD1. The germline V gene encodes CDR1 MDHEN and CDR2 SYDVKM. The ends lost 5 bases at V and 3 bases at J; junction bases unmatched: 6. The CDR3 loop spans 15 amino acids. CDR3 residues: CASSLGTGGGYEQYF. In DNA, the CDR3 is TGTGCCAGCAGTCTGGGGACAGGGGGGGGCTACGAGCAGTACTTC.